The clone carrying this T cell receptor beta chain showed up just a few times. Its antigen remains unknown. These data belong to a study of blood T cells in healthy people across ages. Whole-study results and caveats: Bulk PBMC profiling left naive and antigen-experienced comparisons inconclusive.

V lost 0 bases to trimming and J lost 6 bases, with 8 bases between them. Germline loops: CDR1 MGHRA, CDR2 YSYEKL. The CDR3 spans 13 residues. It was with a sample-barcoded 5' primer and a J-beta primer mix that a second PCR of roughly 7 to 11 cycles was run. TCRdb processed the 5' RACE reads anew with MiXCR; each CDR3 protein has one entry. Seen here are 780,000 or so distinct CDR3 sequences, more than 20% observed once, and the top ten hold roughly 3.8%. This sample also belongs to another study, concerning T cells of mothers and their children.

Sequencing was carried out using blood. This clonotype was obtained from a boy aged 5-17 years in good health. The chain carries TRBV4-1 and TRBJ2-5, with a weak D call TRBD1 (6 bases). The CDR3 DNA sequence: TGCGCCAGCAGCCAAGATCAGGGGAAGACCCAGTACTTC. Amino acid sequence: CASSQDQGKTQYF.